A selection of T cell receptor beta chains follows, all from one sample in a study of T cell changes during pregnancy in multiple sclerosis. The protocol was immunoSEQ multiplex PCR, while the TCRdb copy is restricted to in-frame clones and leaves out a portion. The table lists 80,000 or so clones, 90% to 95% of them singletons. The source was peripheral blood, collected before pregnancy. Receptors were obtained from a female donor with multiple sclerosis, enrolled in a pregnancy study. The CDR3 runs from the conserved cysteine through the conserved F or W. A D gene is named only where the DNA matches it firmly.

V gene: TRBV11-2; J gene: TRBJ2-7; D gene: TRBD1; CDR3 DNA: TGTGCCAGCAGCTTAGATGGGACAGCGAGCTCCTACGAGCAGTACTTC; CDR3 protein: CASSLDGTASSYEQYF
V gene: TRBV19; J gene: TRBJ1-5; D gene: TRBD1; CDR3 DNA: TGTGCCAGTAGGGGACAGGACAGCCCCAATCAGCCCCAGCATTTT; CDR3 protein: CASRGQDSPNQPQHF
V gene: TRBV7-9; J gene: TRBJ2-7; D gene: .; CDR3 DNA: TGTGCCAGCAGCACGGGTCCTTCAATGGAGCAGTACTTC; CDR3 protein: CASSTGPSMEQYF
V gene: TRBV4-2; J gene: TRBJ2-1; D gene: .; CDR3 DNA: TGTGCCAGCAGCCAACTACGGACAGAGGGGCACAATGAGCAGTTCTTC; CDR3 protein: CASSQLRTEGHNEQFF
V gene: TRBV10-2; J gene: TRBJ1-5; D gene: .; CDR3 DNA: TGCGCCAGCAGTGCACAGGGCGGCAATCAGCCCCAGCATTTT; CDR3 protein: CASSAQGGNQPQHF
V gene: TRBV29-1; J gene: TRBJ1-2; D gene: .; CDR3 DNA: TGCAGCGTTTCCCAGACAGGCAAGGGCTATGGCTACACCTTC; CDR3 protein: CSVSQTGKGYGYTF
V gene: TRBV5-1; J gene: TRBJ2-7; D gene: TRBD2; CDR3 DNA: TGCGCCAGCAGCGAGGGGACTAGCGGTACCTACGAGCAGTACTTC; CDR3 protein: CASSEGTSGTYEQYF
V gene: TRBV27; J gene: TRBJ2-7; D gene: TRBD2; CDR3 DNA: TGTGCCAGCAGTGTTAGCGGGAGTTCGAGTGAGCAGTACTTC; CDR3 protein: CASSVSGSSSEQYF
V gene: TRBV5-1; J gene: TRBJ2-7; D gene: .; CDR3 DNA: TGCGCCAGCAGCTCGGGGGTCAGTCGTTCCTACGAGCAGTACTTC; CDR3 protein: CASSSGVSRSYEQYF
V gene: TRBV5-1; J gene: TRBJ2-7; D gene: .; CDR3 DNA: TGCGCCAGCAGCTTGTCGTGGGCGCCTTTCTACGAGCAGTACTTC; CDR3 protein: CASSLSWAPFYEQYF
V gene: TRBV28; J gene: TRBJ2-7; D gene: TRBD1; CDR3 DNA: TGTGCCAGCAGTGGGCCGGGACAGGGGGAAGCCTACGAGCAGTACTTC; CDR3 protein: CASSGPGQGEAYEQYF
V gene: TRBV27; J gene: TRBJ2-1; D gene: TRBD1; CDR3 DNA: TGTGCCAGCAGCCTTAATCCGGGACAGGAGGTACTTGAGCAGTTCTTC; CDR3 protein: CASSLNPGQEVLEQFF
V gene: TRBV11-2; J gene: TRBJ1-1; D gene: .; CDR3 DNA: TGTGCCAGCAGCTTAGATCCCTTCACTGAAGCTTTCTTT; CDR3 protein: CASSLDPFTEAFF
V gene: TRBV11-2; J gene: TRBJ2-7; D gene: TRBD1; CDR3 DNA: TGTGCCAGCGCCCCTTTGAGGGGGACAGAGGCCTACGAGCAGTACTTC; CDR3 protein: CASAPLRGTEAYEQYF
V gene: TRBV28; J gene: TRBJ2-1; D gene: .; CDR3 DNA: TGTGCCAGCAGTTTAATCGGGAGCCGACCCAACAATGAGCAGTTCTTC; CDR3 protein: CASSLIGSRPNNEQFF
V gene: TRBV18; J gene: TRBJ2-5; D gene: TRBD1; CDR3 DNA: TGTGCCAGCTCACCGGACAGGGGAAGGGGAGAGACCCAGTACTTC; CDR3 protein: CASSPDRGRGETQYF
V gene: TRBV28; J gene: TRBJ1-5; D gene: TRBD1; CDR3 DNA: TGTGCCAGCAGTTTGGGAACAGGGGCTGGGGTAGCTCAGCCCCAGCATTTT; CDR3 protein: CASSLGTGAGVAQPQHF